The 2 T cell receptor beta chains below come from one sample, sequenced in a study of blood T cell repertoires in COVID-19. Here immunoSEQ multiplex PCR was the method, and the copy in TCRdb shows in-frame clones only, minus some. Of about 28,000 clones in the sample, roughly nine tenths were seen once. The specimen sequenced was peripheral blood. The origin of the receptors is a human donor with acute or convalescent COVID-19. The donor label of this sample is uncertain.

The chain links TRBV4-3 to TRBJ1-1; TRBD1 matches 8 bases. This CDR3 has 14 amino acids. The germline V gene encodes CDR1 LGHNA and CDR2 YSLEER. The V segment lost 5 bases and the J segment 7 bases; nucleotides outside the gene matches: 9. The CDR3 spells CASSVTQGASEAFF. Here the CDR3 DNA reads TGCGCCAGCAGCGTAACCCAGGGGGCTAGTGAAGCTTTCTTT.

The gene calls are TRBV18 and TRBJ2-5; D is unclear. Trimming pared 3 bases from V and 4 bases from J, leaving 12 bases between. CDR3 size: 14 residues. Germline-derived CDR1 and CDR2 are KGHSH and LQKENI. The CDR3 region is CASSPQFGGETQYF. CDR3 coding DNA: TGTGCCAGCTCACCCCAGTTTGGCGGAGAGACCCAGTACTTC.